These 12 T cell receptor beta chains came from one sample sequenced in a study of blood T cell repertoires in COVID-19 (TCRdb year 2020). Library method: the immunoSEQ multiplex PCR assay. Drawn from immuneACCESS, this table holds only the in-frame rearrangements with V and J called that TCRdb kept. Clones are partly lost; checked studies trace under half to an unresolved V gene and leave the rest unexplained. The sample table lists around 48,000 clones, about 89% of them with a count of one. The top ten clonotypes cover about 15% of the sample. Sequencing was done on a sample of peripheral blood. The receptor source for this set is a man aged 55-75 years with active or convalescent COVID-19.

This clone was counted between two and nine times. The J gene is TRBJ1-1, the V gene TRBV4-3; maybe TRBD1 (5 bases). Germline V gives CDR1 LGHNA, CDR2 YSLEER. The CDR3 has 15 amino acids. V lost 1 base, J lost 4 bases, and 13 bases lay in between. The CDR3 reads CASSQVSGISTEAFF. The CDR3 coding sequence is TGCGCCAGCAGCCAAGTTTCAGGGATCAGCACTGAAGCTTTCTTT.

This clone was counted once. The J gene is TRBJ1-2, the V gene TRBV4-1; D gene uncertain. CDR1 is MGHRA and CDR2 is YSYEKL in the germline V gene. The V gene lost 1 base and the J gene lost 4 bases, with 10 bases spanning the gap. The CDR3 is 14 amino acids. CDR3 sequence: CASSQAAQLYGYTF. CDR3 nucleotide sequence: TGCGCCAGCAGCCAAGCTGCACAGCTCTATGGCTACACCTTC.

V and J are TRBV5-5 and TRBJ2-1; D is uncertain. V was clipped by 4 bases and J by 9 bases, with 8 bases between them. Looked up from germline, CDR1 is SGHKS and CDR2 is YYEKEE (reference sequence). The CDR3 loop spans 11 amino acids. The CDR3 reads CASSLQIEQFF. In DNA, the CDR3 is TGTGCCAGCAGCCTCCAGATTGAGCAGTTCTTC.

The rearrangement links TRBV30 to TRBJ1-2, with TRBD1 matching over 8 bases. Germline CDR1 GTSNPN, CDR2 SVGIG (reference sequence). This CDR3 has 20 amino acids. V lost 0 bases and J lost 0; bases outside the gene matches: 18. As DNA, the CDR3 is TGTGCCTGGAGTGTGAGGGCAGGGGGCGCAAAATTGGCCCCTAACTATGGCTACACCTTC. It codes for CAWSVRAGGAKLAPNYGYTF.

CDR3 in amino acids: CASGLGTGENEQFF. CDR3 DNA: TGTGCTAGTGGTTTGGGGACAGGGGAGAATGAGCAGTTCTTC. The V and J genes are TRBV12-5 and TRBJ2-1; 9 nucleotides match TRBD1. The length of the CDR3 is 14 residues. Trimming removed 1 base from V and 7 bases from J; junction bases left unmatched: 2. The germline CDR1 and CDR2 sequences are LGHNT and FRNRAP.

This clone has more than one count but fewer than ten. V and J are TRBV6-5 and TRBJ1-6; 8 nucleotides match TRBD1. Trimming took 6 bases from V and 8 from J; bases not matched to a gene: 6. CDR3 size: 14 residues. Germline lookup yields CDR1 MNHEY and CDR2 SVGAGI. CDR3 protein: CASSLQGAYSPLHF. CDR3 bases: TGTGCCAGCAGCCTTCAGGGGGCTTATTCACCCCTCCACTTT.

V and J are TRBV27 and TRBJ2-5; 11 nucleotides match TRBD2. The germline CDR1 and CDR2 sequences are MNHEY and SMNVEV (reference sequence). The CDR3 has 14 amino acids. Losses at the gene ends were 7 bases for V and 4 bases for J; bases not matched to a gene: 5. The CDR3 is CASKSTSGAETQYF. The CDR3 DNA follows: TGTGCCAGCAAGTCGACTAGCGGGGCAGAGACCCAGTACTTC.

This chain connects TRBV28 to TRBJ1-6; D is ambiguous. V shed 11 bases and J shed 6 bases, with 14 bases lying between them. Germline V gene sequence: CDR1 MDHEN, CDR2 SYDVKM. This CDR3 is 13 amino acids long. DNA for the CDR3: TGTGCCTCTGAGGGATTTGGTAATTCACCCCTCCACTTT. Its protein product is CASEGFGNSPLHF. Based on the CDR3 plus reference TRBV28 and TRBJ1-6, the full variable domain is DVKVTQSSRYLVKRTGEKVFLECVQDMDHENMFWYRQDPGLGLRLIYFSYDVKMKEKGDIPEGYSVSREKKERFSLILESASTNQTSMYLCASEGFGNSPLHFGNGTRLTVT.

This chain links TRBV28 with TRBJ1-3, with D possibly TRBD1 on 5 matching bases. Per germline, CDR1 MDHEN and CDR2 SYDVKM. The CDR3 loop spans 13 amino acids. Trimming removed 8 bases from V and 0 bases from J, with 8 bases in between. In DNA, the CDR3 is TGTGCCAGCTTCAGGGTCTCTGGAAACACCATATATTTT. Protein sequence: CASFRVSGNTIYF. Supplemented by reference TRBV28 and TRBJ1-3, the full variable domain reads DVKVTQSSRYLVKRTGEKVFLECVQDMDHENMFWYRQDPGLGLRLIYFSYDVKMKEKGDIPEGYSVSREKKERFSLILESASTNQTSMYLCASFRVSGNTIYFGEGSWLTVV.

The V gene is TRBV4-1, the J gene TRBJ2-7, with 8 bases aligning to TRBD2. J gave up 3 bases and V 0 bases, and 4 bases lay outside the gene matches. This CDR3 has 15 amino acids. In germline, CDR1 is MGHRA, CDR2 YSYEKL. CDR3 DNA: TGCGCCAGCAGCCAAGAGGGACTAGGTCGCTACGAGCAGTACTTC. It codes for CASSQEGLGRYEQYF.

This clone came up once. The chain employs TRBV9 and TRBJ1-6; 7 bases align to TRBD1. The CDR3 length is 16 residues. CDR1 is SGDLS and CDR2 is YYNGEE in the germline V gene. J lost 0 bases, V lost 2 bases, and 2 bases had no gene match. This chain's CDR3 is CASSVGQSSYNSPLHF. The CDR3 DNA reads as TGTGCCAGCAGCGTGGGACAGAGCTCCTATAATTCACCCCTCCACTTT.

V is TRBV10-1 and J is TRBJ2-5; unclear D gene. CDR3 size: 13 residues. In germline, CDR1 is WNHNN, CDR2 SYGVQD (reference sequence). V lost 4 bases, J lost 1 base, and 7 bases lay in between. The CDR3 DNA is TGCGCCAGCAGTGTGGCAGGCCAAGAGACCCAGTACTTC. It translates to CASSVAGQETQYF.